This entry lists 25 T cell receptor beta chains sequenced from one sample in a study of CXCR3-negative and CXCR3-positive naive CD8 T cells. Findings and limits, study-wide: CXCR3-positive naive cells had more hydrophobic TRB CDR3s than CXCR3-negative naive cells.

Carrying UMI labels, the TRB cDNA libraries were prepared through 5' RACE. With the 5' RACE reads reprocessed, TCRdb shows one record per CDR3 protein and no DNA. Its table lists 120,000 to 150,000 distinct CDR3 sequences. Their cognate antigens are unknown. Sample: naive CXCR3+ CD8+ T cells from blood. Indicated subset: CD45RO-CCR7+CD27+CD95- naive CD8+ T cells expressing CXCR3 (TNR3+). These receptors were obtained from a human donor in good health. Some clones in this sample may be carry-over from other donors' samples.

The chain links TRBV16 to TRBJ2-1; the D call from TCRdb, TRBD1, cannot be confirmed without DNA. The CDR3 covers 16 residues. In germline, CDR1 is KGHSY, CDR2 FQNENV. CDR3 in amino acids: CASSQFGTSSYNEQFF.

The V call is TRBV7-3, the J call TRBJ1-1. CDR1 is SGHTA and CDR2 is FQGTGA in the germline V gene. The CDR3 loop spans 17 amino acids. CDR3 residues: CASSSEPLTVLNTEAFF.

The rearrangement links TRBV10-1 to TRBJ2-2. The V gene's germline CDR1 is WNHNN and CDR2 SYGVQD (reference sequence). The CDR3 is 13 residues long. Here the CDR3 reads CASSVGDTGELFF.

The chain joins TRBV7-2 to TRBJ2-7; TCRdb designates TRBD1, a call that cannot be tested without DNA. This CDR3 spans 17 amino acids. Germline V gene sequence: CDR1 SGHTA, CDR2 FQGNSA. The CDR3 is CASSLFGTGYGSYEQYF.

The rearrangement joins TRBV12-3 or TRBV12-4 to TRBJ2-5; TCRdb's D gene call, TRBD1, goes unchecked for lack of DNA. CDR3 length equals 14 residues. This CDR3 is CASSLQGQQETQYF.

The V call is TRBV6-2 or TRBV6-3, the J call TRBJ2-1; TCRdb outputs TRBD1, but without DNA this stays unchecked. CDR1 is MNHEY, CDR2 SVGEGT, per germline. The CDR3 runs 16 residues. This CDR3 is CASRPTTGRSYNEQFF.

This sequence joins TRBV29-1 and TRBJ2-6. From germline, CDR1 is SQVTM and CDR2 ANQGSEA. The CDR3 is 13 residues long. CDR3 in amino acids: CSADISGANVLTF.

V usage is TRBV6-6 and J usage is TRBJ1-5; TCRdb returns TRBD1, unconfirmable since there is no DNA. The CDR3 is 17 amino acids. The germline CDR1 and CDR2 sequences are MNHNY and SVGAGI (reference sequence). The CDR3 protein is CASSGSTARYSNQPQHF.

The chain has TRBV13 and TRBJ2-1; with no DNA, the TCRdb D assignment of TRBD2 cannot be verified. Germline V lookup: CDR1 PRHDT, CDR2 FYEKMQ (reference sequence). This CDR3 is 15 amino acids long. This chain's CDR3 is CASSGRGRSYNEQFF.

The J gene is TRBJ2-3, the V gene TRBV6-6; TCRdb's D call of TRBD2 is untestable without DNA. CDR3 length: 17 amino acids. The germline CDR1 and CDR2 sequences are MNHNY and SVGAGI (reference sequence). The CDR3 sequence: CASSYSGLAGPTDTQYF.

The CDR3 spells CASRSWTGKTYEQYF. J is TRBJ2-7 and V is TRBV6-5; there is no DNA to check the TCRdb D call of TRBD1. From germline, CDR1 is MNHEY and CDR2 SVGAGI. CDR3 length: 15 residues.

V gene TRBV6-2 or TRBV6-3 combines with J gene TRBJ2-7; checking the TCRdb D call of TRBD2 is not possible without DNA. Germline CDR1 MNHEY, CDR2 SVGEGT. The CDR3 runs to 13 residues. The CDR3 sequence: CASSYSGRYEQYF.

The rearrangement uses TRBV7-9 and TRBJ2-1; checking the TCRdb D call of TRBD1 is not possible without DNA. CDR1 is SEHNR, CDR2 FQNEAQ, per germline (reference sequence). The CDR3 runs 12 residues. The CDR3 region is CASSPLSGEQFF. Variable domain in full (rest from reference TRBV7-9 and TRBJ2-1): DTGVSQNPRHKITKRGQNVTFRCDPISEHNRLYWYRQTLGQGPEFLTYFQNEAQLEKSRLLSDRFSAERPKGSFSTLEIQRTEQGDSAMYLCASSPLSGEQFFGPGTRLTVL.

This chain uses TRBV7-6 with TRBJ2-1; TCRdb's D call, TRBD2, is unchecked because there is no DNA. The CDR3 totals 15 residues. CDR1 and CDR2 (germline): SGHVS, FNYEAQ. CDR3 loop: CASSLESLAGTVQFF.

The gene calls are TRBV5-1 and TRBJ2-7; the D call of TRBD1 rests on TCRdb alone, since no DNA is present to check it. From germline, CDR1 is SGHRS and CDR2 YFSETQ. There are 15 residues in the CDR3. This CDR3 reads CASSWGPGASGEQYF.

The chain uses TRBV12-3 or TRBV12-4 and TRBJ2-1. The CDR3 is 14 amino acids. This CDR3 reads CASRIAAFYNEQFF.

The CDR3 here is CSARGLAGTYNEQFF. The chain is built from TRBV20-1 and TRBJ2-1; TCRdb names TRBD2, which stays unverified in the absence of DNA. Germline CDR1 DFQATT, CDR2 SNEGSKA (reference sequence). The CDR3 contains 15 residues.

This chain joins TRBV29-1 and TRBJ2-3; there is no DNA to check the TCRdb D call of TRBD1. Germline V CDR1 and CDR2: SQVTM, ANQGSEA. The CDR3 spans 13 residues. The CDR3 sequence: CSVEGQVTDTQYF.

The chain combines TRBV5-6 with TRBJ2-2; checking the TCRdb D call of TRBD1 is not possible without DNA. Germline CDR1 SGHDT, CDR2 YYEEEE. There are 16 residues in the CDR3. The CDR3 loop reads CASSLAGTGKAGELFF.

This chain links TRBV7-9 with TRBJ2-1; without DNA, the TCRdb call of TRBD1 cannot be checked. The CDR3 is made up of 14 amino acids. The V gene's germline CDR1 is SEHNR and CDR2 FQNEAQ (reference sequence). CDR3 sequence reads: CASSLAVGGDEQFF.

The rearrangement links TRBV27 to TRBJ2-7. The CDR3 has 14 residues. The V gene's germline CDR1 is MNHEY and CDR2 SMNVEV (reference sequence). The CDR3 protein is CASSSADLLHEQYF.

This rearrangement joins TRBV29-1 to TRBJ2-7; TCRdb gives TRBD2 as the D gene, but with no DNA this cannot be confirmed. CDR1 and CDR2 (germline): SQVTM, ANQGSEA. CDR3 size: 15 residues. CDR3 in amino acids: CSVEDLQGEDYEQYF.

The chain has TRBV19 and TRBJ2-7; TCRdb's D call, TRBD2, is unchecked because there is no DNA. Germline V gene sequence: CDR1 LNHDA, CDR2 SQIVND (reference sequence). CDR3 size: 13 residues. Here the CDR3 reads CASSIADGPEQYF.

J is TRBJ2-7 and V is TRBV29-1; TCRdb selects TRBD2, and the lack of DNA leaves this call unchecked. The CDR3 spans 13 residues. Per the germline V gene, CDR1 is SQVTM and CDR2 is ANQGSEA. The CDR3 is CSVESGDSYEQYF.

This CDR3 reads CAWSDTSGNEFF. The chain recombines TRBV30 with TRBJ2-1; TCRdb proposes TRBD2, but this gene call is untestable without DNA. CDR3 size: 12 residues. Germline-derived CDR1 and CDR2 are GTSNPN and SVGIG (reference sequence).